These 9 T cell receptor beta chains were all obtained from the same sample, sequenced in a study of blood T cell repertoires in COVID-19. Assay: immunoSEQ multiplex PCR; the TCRdb copy retains only in-frame clones and omits some. The data show around 260,000 clones, about 86% seen once. What was sequenced was peripheral blood. These TCRs come from a person aged 70 to 85 with COVID-19, enrolled during active disease.

In this sample, this clone turned up a few times. J is TRBJ2-7 and V is TRBV7-2; 10 nucleotides line up with TRBD2. Losses at the gene ends were 3 bases for V and 6 bases for J; bases not matched to a gene: 8. Per germline, CDR1 SGHTA and CDR2 FQGNSA. This CDR3 is 15 amino acids long. The CDR3 is CASSLASGSRGEQYF. CDR3 coding DNA: TGTGCCAGCAGCTTGGCTAGCGGGAGTAGAGGCGAGCAGTACTTC.

This clone occurred a few times. V gene TRBV7-3 combines with J gene TRBJ2-3; D is ambiguous. Germline V CDR1 and CDR2: SGHTA, FQGTGA. This CDR3 has 13 residues. The V gene lost 5 bases and the J gene lost 0 bases, with 6 bases spanning the gap. The CDR3 DNA follows: TGTGCCAGCAGCCACGGTAGCACAGATACGCAGTATTTT. Amino acids: CASSHGSTDTQYF. The full variable domain, rest sourced from reference TRBV7-3 and TRBJ2-3, is GAGVSQTPSNKVTEKGKYVELRCDPISGHTALYWYRQSLGQGPEFLIYFQGTGAADDSGLPNDRFFAVRPEGSVSTLKIQRTERGDSAVYLCASSHGSTDTQYFGPGTRLTVL.

The genes are TRBV5-5 and TRBJ2-2, with TRBD1 as a possible D gene (6 bases). The germline V gene encodes CDR1 SGHKS and CDR2 YYEKEE (reference sequence). V lost 1 base and J 3 bases, leaving 13 bases between the germline ends. This CDR3 contains 16 residues. The DNA for the CDR3 is TGTGCCAGCAGCTTGAGCGCAGGGGAGCACACCGGGGAGCTGTTTTTT. It codes for CASSLSAGEHTGELFF. Using reference TRBV5-5 and TRBJ2-2 for the parts outside the CDR3, the full variable domain is DAGVTQSPTHLIKTRGQQVTLRCSPISGHKSVSWYQQVLGQGPQFIFQYYEKEERGRGNFPDRFSARQFPNYSSELNVNALLLGDSALYLCASSLSAGEHTGELFFGEGSRLTVL.

Here the CDR3 reads CASSSVLAENIQYF. CDR3 DNA: TGTGCCAGCAGCTCCGTGCTAGCGGAAAACATTCAGTACTTC. The V gene is TRBV7-2, the J gene TRBJ2-4, with 7 bases matching TRBD2. Germline V gives CDR1 SGHTA, CDR2 FQGNSA. V lost 4 bases, J lost 5 bases, and 5 bases stayed unmatched. CDR3 size: 14 residues.

This chain links TRBV3-1 (or the pseudogene TRBV3-2) with TRBJ1-4, with 8 bases fitting TRBD1. The CDR3 is 15 residues long. The V gene's germline CDR1 is LGHDT and CDR2 YNNKEL (reference sequence). V shed 7 bases, J shed 5 bases, and the junction held 9 bases outside the gene matches. CDR3 DNA: TGTGCCAGCAACAGGGGGGCCGGCCTAAATGAAAAACTGTTTTTT. The encoded protein is CASNRGAGLNEKLFF.

The V and J genes are TRBV5-1 and TRBJ1-1; D gene ambiguous. Germline-derived CDR1 and CDR2 are SGHRS and YFSETQ. Trimming pared 1 base from V and 7 bases from J, leaving 8 bases between. This CDR3 is built from 12 residues. The chain's CDR3 is CASSLSTSEAFF. The CDR3 region has the DNA TGCGCCAGCAGCTTGTCAACGAGTGAAGCTTTCTTT.

V usage is TRBV27 and J usage is TRBJ1-1; weak D call: TRBD1 (5 bases). CDR1 and CDR2 from the germline V gene are MNHEY and SMNVEV (reference sequence). The CDR3 is 16 residues long. Trimming cost V 5 bases and J 0 bases, with 16 bases left between them. The CDR3 DNA is TGTGCCAGCAGTCACCCTCGACAGAAGATGAACACTGAAGCTTTCTTT. This encodes CASSHPRQKMNTEAFF.

In this sample, this clone turned up once. This chain links TRBV4-1 with TRBJ1-4; 12 nucleotides agree with TRBD1. CDR1 MGHRA and CDR2 YSYEKL come from the germline V gene. J was trimmed by 8 bases and V by 0 bases; bases with no gene match: 4. This CDR3 spans 16 amino acids. The CDR3 region is CASSQEPGQGAEKLFF. DNA for the CDR3: TGCGCCAGCAGCCAAGAGCCGGGACAGGGGGCAGAAAAACTGTTTTTT.

The chain carries TRBV27 and TRBJ2-1; no definite D call. V gave up 3 bases and J gave up 7 bases, with 13 bases separating them. This CDR3 is built from 14 residues. Per germline, CDR1 MNHEY and CDR2 SMNVEV (reference sequence). In DNA, the CDR3 is TGTGCCAGCAGTTTTGGGCTGTTTGGTAATGAGCAGTTCTTC. Translated, it gives CASSFGLFGNEQFF.